Listed here are 5 T cell receptor beta chains from one sample, sequenced in a study of blood T cell repertoires in COVID-19. Some clones are missing from TCRdb's copy, which holds only in-frame ones; the method was immunoSEQ multiplex PCR. The sample lists some 200,000 clones, approximately 90% occurring once. Sequences were obtained from peripheral blood. These receptors originate from a man between 45 and 60 years old with acute or convalescent COVID-19.

The rearrangement uses TRBV19 and TRBJ1-1, with D possibly matching TRBD1 (5 bases). V was shortened by 5 bases and J by 0 bases, with 13 bases between the two germline ends. In germline, CDR1 is LNHDA, CDR2 SQIVND (reference sequence). The CDR3 is 15 residues long. CDR3 sequence: CASSPDIIMNTEAFF. For the CDR3, the DNA is TGTGCCAGTAGTCCGGACATTATCATGAACACTGAAGCTTTCTTT.

The V call is TRBV4-2, the J call TRBJ1-2; tentative D call: TRBD1 (5 bases). The CDR3 spans 16 residues. Germline V gene sequence: CDR1 LGHNA, CDR2 YNFKEQ. V was pared by 1 base and J by 4 bases, with 16 bases between. CDR3 sequence: CASSQASTGTRYGYTF. The DNA for the CDR3 is TGTGCCAGCAGCCAAGCTTCCACAGGAACCCGCTATGGCTACACCTTC.

The CDR3 nucleotides are TGCGCCAGCAGCACCAGAACAACTAATGAAAAACTGTTTTTT. This codes for CASSTRTTNEKLFF. The V call is TRBV5-1, the J call TRBJ1-4; D unclear. Germline V gene sequence: CDR1 SGHRS, CDR2 YFSETQ. V was trimmed by 4 bases and J by 0 bases, leaving 7 bases between them. The CDR3 totals 14 residues.

In DNA, the CDR3 is TGTGCCAGCAGCTTACAGGGGACCTACGAGCAGTACTTC. Protein: CASSLQGTYEQYF. The J gene is TRBJ2-7, the V gene TRBV11-2; D may be TRBD1 (6 bases). Trimming took off 2 bases at V and 2 bases at J, with 7 bases between the two ends. The CDR3 consists of 13 residues. The germline gives CDR1 SGHAT, CDR2 FQNNGV.

This rearrangement joins TRBV6-1 to TRBJ2-3; 10 nucleotides agree with TRBD1. J gave up 6 bases and V 4 bases, and 10 bases lay outside the gene matches. The CDR3 is 16 residues long. In germline, CDR1 is MNHNS, CDR2 SASEGT. CDR3 in DNA: TGTGCCAGCAGTGCCCTAGGGACAGGGGTTTTTGATACGCAGTATTTT. This codes for CASSALGTGVFDTQYF.